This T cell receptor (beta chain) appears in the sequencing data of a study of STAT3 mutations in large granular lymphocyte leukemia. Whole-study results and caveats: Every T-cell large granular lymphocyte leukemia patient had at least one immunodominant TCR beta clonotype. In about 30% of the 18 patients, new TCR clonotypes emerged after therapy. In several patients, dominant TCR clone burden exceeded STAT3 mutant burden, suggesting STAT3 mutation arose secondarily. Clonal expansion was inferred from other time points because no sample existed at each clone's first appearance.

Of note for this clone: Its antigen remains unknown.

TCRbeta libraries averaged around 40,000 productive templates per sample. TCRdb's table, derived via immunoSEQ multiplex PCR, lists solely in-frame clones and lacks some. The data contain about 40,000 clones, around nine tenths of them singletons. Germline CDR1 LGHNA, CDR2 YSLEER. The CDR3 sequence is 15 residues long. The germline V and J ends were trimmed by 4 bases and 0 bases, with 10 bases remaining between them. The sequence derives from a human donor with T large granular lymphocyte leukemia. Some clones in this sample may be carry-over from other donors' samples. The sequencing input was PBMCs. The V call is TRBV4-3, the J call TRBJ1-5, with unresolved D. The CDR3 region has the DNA TGCGCCAGCAGCCCAGAGGGAGGTAGCAATCAGCCCCAGCATTTT. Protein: CASSPEGGSNQPQHF.